This is a list of T cell receptor beta chains from one sample in a study of blood T cells in healthy people across ages. TCRdb called the 5' RACE reads again in MiXCR, with one record for every CDR3 protein. The sample carries some 1.6 million distinct CDR3 sequences, about 31% recorded once. Sequenced material: blood. The receptors stem from a woman between 25 and 40 years old in good health. Both conserved end residues are part of each CDR3. The D gene is left open where the match is weak. Clone size, where shown, is once, few, many, or a class for clones that have expanded.

V	size	J	D	CDR3	DNA
TRBV30	once	TRBJ2-3	NA	CAWSVHPTDTQYF	TGTGCCTGGAGTGTACACCCCACAGATACGCAGTATTTT
TRBV20-1	NA	TRBJ2-1	TRBD2	CSARPLAEINEQFF	TGCAGTGCGCGGCCACTAGCGGAGATCAATGAGCAGTTCTTC
TRBV20-1	NA	TRBJ2-2	NA	CSARGLGRQNTGELFF	TGCAGTGCTAGAGGCCTAGGACGACAGAACACCGGGGAGCTGTTTTTT
TRBV7-3	few	TRBJ2-1	NA	CASSLIQSSYNEQFF	TGTGCCAGCAGTTTAATCCAAAGCTCCTACAATGAGCAGTTCTTC
TRBV4-1	NA	TRBJ2-5	NA	CASSQGTANQETQYF	TGCGCCAGCAGCCAAGGAACGGCAAACCAAGAGACCCAGTACTTC
TRBV10-3	many	TRBJ2-7	NA	CAIMNSYEQYF	TGTGCCATCATGAACTCCTACGAGCAGTACTTC
TRBV29-1	few	TRBJ2-7	NA	CSVQILYRGRRNEQYF	TGCAGCGTTCAGATCTTGTATAGAGGGAGAAGGAACGAGCAGTACTTC
TRBV7-8	few	TRBJ1-5	NA	CASSLEDNSSQPQHF	TGTGCCAGCAGCTTAGAGGACAATAGCAGTCAGCCCCAGCATTTT
TRBV10-1	NA	TRBJ2-5	TRBD1	CASSVGTEGTQYF	TGCGCCAGCAGTGTTGGGACAGAAGGGACCCAGTACTTC
TRBV3-1	NA	TRBJ2-1	NA	CASRLTGAAEQFF	TGTGCCAGCAGATTGACGGGCGCAGCGGAGCAGTTCTTC
TRBV9	NA	TRBJ2-3	TRBD2	CASSAGLAETTDAQYF	TGTGCCAGCAGCGCAGGACTAGCGGAAACCACAGATGCGCAGTATTTT
TRBV3-1	few	TRBJ2-1	NA	CASSQVWTAVAGYNEQFF	TGTGCCAGCAGCCAAGTTTGGACAGCAGTAGCAGGCTACAATGAGCAGTTCTTC
TRBV25-1	few	TRBJ2-5	TRBD2	CASSGGARETQYF	TGTGCCAGCAGCGGGGGGGCAAGGGAGACCCAGTACTTC
TRBV5-4	NA	TRBJ2-3	TRBD2	CASSPELSLLAGFTDTQYF	TGTGCCAGCAGCCCCGAACTGAGCCTACTAGCGGGGTTCACAGATACGCAGTATTTT
TRBV12-3/TRBV12-4	NA	TRBJ2-5	NA	CASSSTGTRPQTQYF	TGTGCCAGCAGTTCAACCGGGACTCGTCCTCAGACCCAGTACTTC
TRBV24-1	NA	TRBJ2-2	NA	CATRGAGGELFF	TGTGCCACCAGGGGAGCAGGCGGGGAGCTGTTTTTT
TRBV3-1	NA	TRBJ1-2	NA	CASSQDQRGFYGYTF	TGTGCCAGCAGCCAAGATCAACGGGGTTTCTATGGCTACACCTTC
TRBV6-2/TRBV6-3	many	TRBJ2-2	NA	CASNWGVGELFF	TGTGCCAGTAATTGGGGTGTCGGGGAGCTGTTTTTT
TRBV7-9	NA	TRBJ1-3	NA	CASSPEVIGGNTIYF	TGTGCCAGCAGCCCCGAGGTTATTGGAGGCAACACCATATATTTT
TRBV7-2	NA	TRBJ2-7	NA	CASSPEVASQGYEQYF	TGTGCCAGCAGCCCAGAGGTTGCAAGCCAAGGTTACGAGCAGTACTTC
TRBV5-1	NA	TRBJ2-5	NA	CASSLRLGGETQYF	TGCGCCAGCAGCCTAAGACTAGGTGGAGAGACCCAGTACTTC
TRBV5-1	few	TRBJ2-7	TRBD2	CASSLSGGGGSYEQYF	TGCGCCAGCAGCTTGTCGGGCGGGGGAGGCTCCTACGAGCAGTACTTC
TRBV12-5	few	TRBJ2-5	NA	CASGWDKTQYF	TGTGCTAGTGGTTGGGATAAGACCCAGTACTTC
TRBV10-3	NA	TRBJ2-5	NA	CAISSLAEETQYF	TGTGCCATCAGTAGTCTCGCGGAAGAGACCCAGTACTTC
TRBV5-4	NA	TRBJ1-2	NA	CASSPDGFVRNGYTF	TGTGCCAGCAGCCCGGACGGGTTCGTGAGGAATGGCTACACCTTC
TRBV7-8	NA	TRBJ1-5	NA	CASSLDAEPQHF	TGTGCCAGCAGTCTAGATGCCGAGCCCCAGCATTTT
TRBV19	NA	TRBJ1-1	NA	CASINRAGNTEAFF	TGTGCCAGTATCAACAGGGCGGGGAACACTGAAGCTTTCTTT
TRBV5-1	many	TRBJ2-1	NA	CASSPDSTRPSEQFF	TGCGCCAGCAGCCCCGATAGTACTCGGCCCAGTGAGCAGTTCTTC
TRBV20-1	few	TRBJ2-1	NA	CSATAPSNEQFF	TGCAGTGCTACCGCCCCATCCAATGAGCAGTTCTTC
TRBV7-9	few	TRBJ2-1	TRBD2	CASSSGTSGRAGNEQFF	TGTGCCAGCAGCTCCGGGACTAGCGGGAGGGCCGGTAATGAGCAGTTCTTC
TRBV2	few	TRBJ2-7	TRBD2	CASSVFRLAGYYEQYF	TGTGCCAGCAGTGTGTTTCGGCTAGCGGGGTACTACGAGCAGTACTTC
TRBV28	once	TRBJ2-5	TRBD2	CASRPAGVIEQYF	TGTGCCAGCCGACCGGCGGGGGTTATAGAGCAGTACTTC
TRBV20-1	NA	TRBJ2-1	TRBD2	CSARAAASGAYNEQFF	TGCAGTGCTAGAGCTGCGGCTAGCGGGGCCTACAATGAGCAGTTCTTC
TRBV7-2	few	TRBJ1-5	NA	CASSLGILGDQPQHF	TGTGCCAGCAGCTTAGGGATCCTAGGTGATCAGCCCCAGCATTTT
TRBV27	few	TRBJ2-3	NA	CASSRRDPVDTQYF	TGTGCCAGCAGTCGGCGCGACCCGGTGGATACGCAGTATTTT
TRBV5-1	NA	TRBJ2-2	NA	CASSLVPGAGELFF	TGCGCCAGCAGCTTGGTCCCGGGGGCCGGGGAGCTGTTTTTT
TRBV15	few	TRBJ2-2	NA	CATRGAETGELFF	TGTGCCACCAGAGGCGCGGAAACCGGGGAGCTGTTTTTT
TRBV15	few	TRBJ2-1	TRBD2	CATKVQRGVDEQFF	TGTGCCACCAAGGTCCAGCGGGGGGTCGATGAGCAGTTCTTC
TRBV6-1	once	TRBJ2-1	TRBD2	CASSVVGLAEMERFF	TGTGCCAGCAGTGTGGTAGGACTAGCGGAGATGGAGCGGTTCTTC
TRBV9	NA	TRBJ2-7	NA	CASSGGLFSYEQYF	TGCGCCAGCAGCGGAGGGCTGTTCTCCTACGAGCAGTACTTC
TRBV9	few	TRBJ1-2	TRBD1	CASSVERDRPNYGYTF	TGTGCCAGCAGCGTAGAGCGGGACAGGCCCAACTATGGCTACACCTTC
TRBV7-8	few	TRBJ2-7	TRBD1	CASSFPTGGKEYEQYF	TGTGCCAGCAGCTTTCCGACAGGGGGTAAAGAATACGAGCAGTACTTC
TRBV2	few	TRBJ2-7	NA	CASSVGRAYEQYF	TGTGCCAGCAGTGTCGGCAGGGCCTACGAGCAGTACTTC
TRBV7-9	few	TRBJ1-2	TRBD1	CASSLAMDRGYYGYTF	TGTGCCAGCAGCTTAGCGATGGACAGGGGCTACTATGGCTACACCTTC
TRBV12-3/TRBV12-4	NA	TRBJ2-4	NA	CASSFSVSAKNIQYF	TGTGCCAGCAGTTTCTCCGTTTCAGCCAAAAACATTCAGTACTTC
TRBV4-1	NA	TRBJ2-1	NA	CANSPSPGPLGEQFF	TGCGCCAACAGCCCGTCGCCGGGCCCGCTAGGTGAGCAGTTCTTC
TRBV5-1	NA	TRBJ2-7	TRBD2	CASSLEGRANYNEQYF	TGCGCCAGCAGCTTGGAGGGGAGGGCAAACTACAATGAGCAGTACTTC
TRBV5-1	NA	TRBJ1-1	NA	CASSLGPTGVEAFF	TGCGCCAGCAGCCTGGGTCCCACTGGGGTTGAAGCTTTCTTT